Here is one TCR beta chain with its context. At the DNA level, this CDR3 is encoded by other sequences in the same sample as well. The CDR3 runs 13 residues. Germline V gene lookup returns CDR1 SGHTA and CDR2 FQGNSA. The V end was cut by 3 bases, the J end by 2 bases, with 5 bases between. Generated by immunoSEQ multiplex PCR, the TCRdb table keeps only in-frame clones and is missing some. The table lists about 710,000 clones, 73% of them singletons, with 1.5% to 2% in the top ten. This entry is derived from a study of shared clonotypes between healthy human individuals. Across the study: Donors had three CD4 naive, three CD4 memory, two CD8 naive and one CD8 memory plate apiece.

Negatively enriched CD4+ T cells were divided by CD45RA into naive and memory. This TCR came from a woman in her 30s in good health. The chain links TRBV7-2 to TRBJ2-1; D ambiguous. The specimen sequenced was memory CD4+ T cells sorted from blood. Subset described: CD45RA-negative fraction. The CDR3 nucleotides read TGTGCCAGCAGCTTGGCCACCTACAATGAGCAGTTCTTC. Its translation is CASSLATYNEQFF.